This entry is about one T cell receptor (beta chain). Sequencing used immunoSEQ multiplex PCR; TCRdb keeps in-frame clones, though not all of them. The data contain about 60,000 clones, 90% of them singletons. The data are from a study of cytomegalovirus exposure and HLA in healthy donors. The germline V and J ends were trimmed by 7 bases and 2 bases, with 15 bases remaining between them. This CDR3 has 14 residues. The germline gives CDR1 MNHEY, CDR2 SVGAGI. The source material was PBMCs. The clonotype was recovered from a man aged 18 to 29 in good health and CMV-seronegative. The chain joins TRBV6-5 to TRBJ2-7; D is possibly TRBD2 (6 bases). As DNA, the CDR3 is TGTGCCAGCATGACGATGGGGGGAACCTACGAGCAGTACTTC. Amino acids: CASMTMGGTYEQYF.